This passage covers 24 T cell receptor beta chains from one sample sequenced in a study of cytomegalovirus exposure and HLA in healthy donors (TCRdb year 2017). The receptor library was made with the immunoSEQ multiplex PCR assay. TCRdb holds this immuneACCESS table with in-frame rearrangements only. Some clones are missing; in checked studies, unresolved V genes explain under half, and the rest has no known cause. For this sample there are 60,000 to 70,000 clones; roughly 92% appear just once. The ten most abundant clones make up roughly 5.2% of the sample. Input material: PBMCs. The receptors were sampled from a man between 18 and 35 years old in good health and CMV-seropositive.

The chain recombines TRBV6-1 with TRBJ2-7; TRBD1 agrees at 9 bases. V shed 8 bases and J 4 bases; nucleotides not matched to a gene: 12. The germline CDR1 and CDR2 sequences are MNHNS and SASEGT. This CDR3 is built from 15 residues. This chain's CDR3 is CASVGLGQGDYEQYF. CDR3 bases: TGTGCCAGCGTCGGATTGGGACAGGGAGATTACGAGCAGTACTTC.

The table lists this clone with a count of one. The chain couples TRBV27 to TRBJ2-7, with D unclear. The CDR3 runs to 16 residues. Trimming removed 3 bases from V and 2 bases from J, with 17 bases in between. The germline V gene has CDR1 MNHEY and CDR2 SMNVEV (reference sequence). The CDR3 coding sequence is TGTGCCAGCAGTTTCGTTCCAGGCCCTTCCCCCTACGAGCAGTACTTC. Residues: CASSFVPGPSPYEQYF.

V gene TRBV11-2 combines with J gene TRBJ2-5, with TRBD2 identical over 11 bases. V gave up 3 bases and J gave up 4 bases; unmatched junction bases: 1. This CDR3 is built from 14 residues. The germline V gene encodes CDR1 SGHAT and CDR2 FQNNGV. The CDR3, as DNA: TGTGCCAGCAGCTTTGGACTAGCGGGAGAGACCCAGTACTTC. Its translation: CASSFGLAGETQYF. The full variable domain, completed using reference TRBV11-2 and TRBJ2-5, is EAGVAQSPRYKIIEKRQSVAFWCNPISGHATLYWYQQILGQGPKLLIQFQNNGVVDDSQLPKDRFSAERLKGVDSTLKIQPAKLEDSAVYLCASSFGLAGETQYFGPGTRLLVL.

The rearrangement uses TRBV30 and TRBJ2-7; D is perhaps TRBD1 (6 bases). V was cut by 2 bases and J by 3 bases, with 14 bases left in between. There are 14 residues in the CDR3. Germline V gene data show CDR1 as GTSNPN and CDR2 as SVGIG (reference sequence). CDR3 DNA sequence: TGTGCCTGGAGTCCCGAAAGGGGGTACTACGAGCAGTACTTC. Translated: CAWSPERGYYEQYF.

This chain uses TRBV29-1 with TRBJ1-5, with unresolved D. This CDR3 contains 14 residues. Germline CDR1 reads SQVTM; CDR2 reads ANQGSEA. V was shortened by 5 bases and J by 6 bases, with 17 bases between the two germline ends. CDR3 region: CSVSWAQAGQPQHF. For the CDR3, the DNA is TGCAGCGTTTCTTGGGCCCAAGCCGGTCAGCCCCAGCATTTT. Based on the CDR3 plus reference TRBV29-1 and TRBJ1-5, the full variable domain is SAVISQKPSRDICQRGTSLTIQCQVDSQVTMMFWYRQQPGQSLTLIATANQGSEATYESGFVIDKFPISRPNLTFSTLTVSNMSPEDSSIYLCSVSWAQAGQPQHFGDGTRLSIL.

The chain has TRBV19 and TRBJ2-3, with D perhaps matching TRBD2 (8 bases). CDR3 length equals 17 residues. The ends were cut back, 6 bases at V and 3 bases at J, with 22 bases in the middle. Per germline, CDR1 LNHDA and CDR2 SQIVND (reference sequence). The CDR3 reads CASSHSREGARTDTQYF. In DNA, the CDR3 is TGTGCCAGTAGCCACAGCCGGGAGGGGGCTAGAACAGATACGCAGTATTTT.

This chain links TRBV6-1 with TRBJ1-4; D possibly corresponds to TRBD1 (5 bases). This CDR3 is 13 amino acids long. Germline CDR1 reads MNHNS; CDR2 reads SASEGT. Trimming stripped 6 bases from V and 8 bases from J, with 13 bases between. CDR3 sequence (DNA): TGTGCCAGCAGCGACAGTCTGGACGAAAAACTGTTTTTT. This gives the protein CASSDSLDEKLFF.

This sequence joins TRBV5-1 and TRBJ2-3, with unresolved D. CDR1 and CDR2 (germline): SGHRS, YFSETQ. The CDR3 is 13 residues long. V lost 0 bases and J 6 bases, leaving 8 bases between the germline ends. CDR3 nucleotides: TGCGCCAGCAGCTTGGATAGCCGGGATACGCAGTATTTT. Amino acids: CASSLDSRDTQYF.

The gene calls are TRBV21-1 and TRBJ1-5; the D call in the table, TRBD1, was not verified against the DNA. TRBV21-1 is termed a pseudogene. The CDR3 loop spans 16 amino acids. The CDR3: CASSSPGQGQNQPQHF. In DNA, the CDR3 is TGTGCCAGCAGCAGTCCGGGACAGGGGCAAAATCAGCCCCAGCATTTT.

The chain uses TRBV5-6 and TRBJ2-5; 8 bases map to TRBD1. Germline CDR1 is SGHDT and CDR2 is YYEEEE. CDR3 size: 15 residues. The V and J ends lost 3 bases and 1 base, in that order; junction bases with no gene match: 5. DNA for the CDR3: TGTGCCAGCAGCTCACCCGGGACAGGCCAAGAGACCCAGTACTTC. Translating gives CASSSPGTGQETQYF.

In DNA, the CDR3 is TGTGCCAGCAGTGGACAGTCTAGCAATCAGCCCCAGCATTTT. Its translation is CASSGQSSNQPQHF. J is TRBJ1-5 and V is TRBV2, with a tentative D call TRBD1 (5 bases). V dropped 4 bases and J dropped 0 bases, with 7 bases sitting between them. This CDR3 is 14 amino acids long. CDR1 is SNHLY and CDR2 is FYNNEI in the germline V gene.

The chain links TRBV6-4 to TRBJ1-5; 7 bases agree with TRBD1. The junction had 19 bases not matched to a gene; V was cut back by 8 bases and J by 0 bases. The germline CDR1 and CDR2 sequences are MRHNA and SNTAGT. This CDR3 comprises 19 residues. CDR3 DNA: TGTGCCAGCGGGATCGGAGGGGGCGCCACACAATATAGCAATCAGCCCCAGCATTTT. This sequence encodes CASGIGGGATQYSNQPQHF.

The chain employs TRBV6-4 and TRBJ2-1; 10 bases map to TRBD2. There are 17 residues in the CDR3. CDR1 is MRHNA and CDR2 is SNTAGT in the germline V gene. With 2 bases clipped from V and 11 bases from J, the junction kept 15 bases outside the gene matches. The chain's CDR3 is CASSDTGLAGEVMKQFF. The CDR3 DNA reads TGTGCCAGCAGTGACACCGGGCTAGCGGGAGAGGTAATGAAGCAGTTCTTC.

CDR3 sequence: CAWSVIGQGGTEAFF. The CDR3 DNA is TGTGCCTGGAGTGTAATAGGTCAGGGAGGCACTGAAGCTTTCTTT. V usage is TRBV30 and J usage is TRBJ1-1, with a weak D call TRBD1 (5 bases). Germline values: CDR1 GTSNPN, CDR2 SVGIG (reference sequence). This CDR3 is built from 15 residues. The V and J ends lost 0 bases and 4 bases respectively, with 15 bases between them.

The J gene is TRBJ1-4, the V gene TRBV6-1, with D maybe TRBD1 (5 bases). With 1 base removed from V and 7 bases from J, the gap between germline ends came to 16 bases. The CDR3 totals 16 residues. Germline V gene sequence: CDR1 MNHNS, CDR2 SASEGT. As DNA, the CDR3 is TGTGCCAGCAGTGAAGGACTTGGGGCTATGGGTGAAAAACTGTTTTTT. It specifies CASSEGLGAMGEKLFF.

The genes are TRBV9 and TRBJ1-4; D is uncertain. In germline, CDR1 is SGDLS, CDR2 YYNGEE. This CDR3 region has 14 residues. Trimming took off 0 bases at V and 8 bases at J, with 11 bases between the two ends. The CDR3 DNA sequence: TGTGCCAGCAGCGTAGCTCCGAGCATAGAAAAACTGTTTTTT. This gives the protein CASSVAPSIEKLFF.

This clone was observed once. This rearrangement joins TRBV10-1 to TRBJ2-1, with D maybe TRBD2 (6 bases). Germline V CDR1 and CDR2: WNHNN, SYGVQD (reference sequence). V dropped 0 bases and J dropped 4 bases, with 16 bases sitting between them. This CDR3 comprises 17 residues. CDR3 region: CASSESKRVGGYNEQFF. The CDR3 bases are TGCGCCAGCAGTGAGTCGAAGCGGGTAGGAGGATACAATGAGCAGTTCTTC.

This chain links TRBV19 with TRBJ2-7, with D possibly matching TRBD1 (6 bases). Trimming removed 10 bases at V and 4 bases at J, with 17 bases between. CDR3 size: 13 residues. Germline CDR1 is LNHDA and CDR2 is SQIVND (reference sequence). The CDR3 coding sequence is TGTGCCACCGCAGTACAGGGCAGGTACGAGCAGTACTTC. Residues: CATAVQGRYEQYF. The full variable domain, with the rest looked up from reference TRBV19 and TRBJ2-7, is DGGITQSPKYLFRKEGQNVTLSCEQNLNHDAMYWYRQDPGQGLRLIYYSQIVNDFQKGDIAEGYSVSREKKESFPLTVTSAQKNPTAFYLCATAVQGRYEQYFGPGTRLTVT.

The chain uses TRBV2 and TRBJ1-1, with a tentative D call TRBD1 (5 bases). The V end lost 2 bases, the J end lost 6 bases, and 13 bases lay between the germline ends. CDR1 is SNHLY and CDR2 is FYNNEI in the germline V gene. The CDR3 consists of 14 residues. CDR3 sequence: CASSEPRVASEAFF. The CDR3, as DNA: TGTGCCAGCAGTGAACCCAGGGTAGCTTCTGAAGCTTTCTTT. The variable domain in full, completed from reference TRBV2 and TRBJ1-1, reads EPEVTQTPSHQVTQMGQEVILRCVPISNHLYFYWYRQILGQKVEFLVSFYNNEISEKSEIFDDQFSVERPDGSNFTLKIRSTKLEDSAMYFCASSEPRVASEAFFGQGTRLTVV.

The chain has TRBV13 and TRBJ1-5; D is undetermined. Per germline, CDR1 PRHDT and CDR2 FYEKMQ (reference sequence). The CDR3 covers 13 residues. V was trimmed by 2 bases and J by 7 bases, leaving 9 bases between them. The CDR3 DNA is TGTGCCAGCAGCTTACGGTCAGGCCAGCCCCAGCATTTT. Translation gives CASSLRSGQPQHF.

CDR3 in amino acids: CASSQADSYRGIEQYF. The CDR3 nucleotides read TGCGCCAGCAGCCAAGCGGACTCCTATCGTGGCATCGAGCAGTACTTC. The chain is built from TRBV4-1 and TRBJ2-7; tentatively, D is TRBD2 (5 bases). The CDR3 has 16 amino acids. The germline V gene has CDR1 MGHRA and CDR2 YSYEKL. V was trimmed by 1 base and J by 6 bases, leaving 19 bases between them.

The DNA for the CDR3 is TGTGCCAGCAGCCATAACACTGAAGCTTTCTTT. The encoded protein is CASSHNTEAFF. The genes are TRBV6-6 and TRBJ1-1; the D is unclear. Germline V lookup: CDR1 MNHNY, CDR2 SVGAGI (reference sequence). The CDR3 has 11 residues. With 6 bases removed from V and 2 bases from J, the gap between germline ends came to 4 bases.

V and J are TRBV5-1 and TRBJ2-7; 7 bases are a match to TRBD1. V lost 4 bases and J lost 2; bases outside the gene matches: 3. The CDR3 is made up of 13 amino acids. In germline, CDR1 is SGHRS, CDR2 YFSETQ. CDR3 residues: CASSVGQTYEQYF. CDR3 in DNA: TGCGCCAGCAGCGTGGGACAGACCTACGAGCAGTACTTC.

The J gene is TRBJ2-1, the V gene TRBV6-5; the match to TRBD2 covers 8 bases. The CDR3 totals 13 residues. Germline lookup yields CDR1 MNHEY and CDR2 SVGAGI. Trimming at V came to 6 bases and at J to 7 bases, leaving 5 bases not matched to a gene. CDR3 DNA sequence: TGTGCCAGCAGACCCACTAGCGGAAATGAGCAGTTCTTC. Protein sequence: CASRPTSGNEQFF.